This entry lists 9 T cell receptor beta chains sequenced from one sample in a study of blood T cell repertoires in COVID-19. Measured with immunoSEQ multiplex PCR; TCRdb has only the in-frame clones, and not every one. The data show about 260,000 clones, approximately 88% seen once. The sample consisted of PBMCs or T cells enriched from blood (not recorded which). The receptors shown here come from a woman aged 35 to 49 with acute COVID-19.

The V and J genes are TRBV7-9 and TRBJ2-3; maybe TRBD2 (5 bases). Germline assignment: CDR1 SEHNR and CDR2 FQNEAQ (reference sequence). The V gene lost 3 bases and the J gene lost 7 bases, with 11 bases spanning the gap. The CDR3 length is 13 residues. CDR3 protein: CASSFGEDYTQYF. For the CDR3, the DNA is TGTGCCAGCAGCTTTGGTGAGGACTATACGCAGTATTTT.

The CDR3 reads CASRLELAEGYEQYF. In nucleotides, the CDR3 is TGTGCCAGCAGGCTAGAACTAGCGGAAGGCTACGAGCAGTACTTC. The V gene is TRBV11-2, the J gene TRBJ2-7; 8 bases fit TRBD2. The CDR3 length is 15 residues. V trimming: 6 bases; J trimming: 3 bases; junction bases outside the gene matches: 10. From germline, CDR1 is SGHAT and CDR2 FQNNGV.

This chain connects TRBV7-9 to TRBJ1-6; TRBD1 agrees at 7 bases. Germline trimming cut 7 bases from V and 3 bases from J; bases unmatched to any gene: 6. CDR3 size: 15 residues. CDR1 and CDR2 (germline): SEHNR, FQNEAQ (reference sequence). The CDR3 DNA follows: TGTGCCAGCACCAAACAGGGGTTCTATAATTCACCCCTCCACTTT. Protein product: CASTKQGFYNSPLHF.

The CDR3 loop is CASSQDLTVNNSPLHF. DNA for the CDR3: TGCGCCAGCAGCCAAGATCTCACAGTTAATAATTCACCCCTCCACTTT. The genes are TRBV4-3 and TRBJ1-6; no definite D call. The V end was cut by 0 bases, the J end by 5 bases, with 11 bases between. The germline V gene encodes CDR1 LGHNA and CDR2 YSLEER. This CDR3 has 16 amino acids.

The chain couples TRBV7-9 to TRBJ1-5; TRBD1 aligns across 10 bases. Germline CDR1 SEHNR, CDR2 FQNEAQ (reference sequence). The CDR3 is made up of 16 amino acids. Trimming cost V 4 bases and J 3 bases; bases outside gene matches: 6. CDR3 DNA: TGTGCCAGCAGCTCGGGACAGGGGCTAACCAATCAGCCCCAGCATTTT. The encoded protein is CASSSGQGLTNQPQHF.

The V call is TRBV7-2, the J call TRBJ2-1; perhaps TRBD1 as D (6 bases). V lost 7 bases and J lost 1, with 11 bases in between. The CDR3 runs 14 residues. CDR1 and CDR2 (germline): SGHTA, FQGNSA. In DNA, the CDR3 is TGTGCCAGCAACCTGGGACAATCCTACAATGAGCAGTTCTTC. This codes for CASNLGQSYNEQFF.

The J gene is TRBJ1-5, the V gene TRBV2; D possibly corresponds to TRBD1 (6 bases). Deletions cut 3 bases from V and 2 bases from J, with 14 bases between. Germline loops: CDR1 SNHLY, CDR2 FYNNEI. This CDR3 comprises 16 residues. The CDR3 DNA follows: TGTGCCAGCAGTGAGTGGGGGCGAAGGGGCAATCAGCCCCAGCATTTT. Protein product: CASSEWGRRGNQPQHF.

The rearrangement links TRBV2 to TRBJ1-4; TRBD1 aligns across 10 bases. V lost 4 bases to trimming and J lost 14 bases; unmatched junction nucleotides: 4. From germline, CDR1 is SNHLY and CDR2 FYNNEI. The CDR3 is 12 residues long. Here the CDR3 reads CASSGTGGDLFF. The CDR3 DNA reads as TGTGCCAGCAGTGGGACAGGGGGGGACCTGTTTTTT.

V gene TRBV25-1 combines with J gene TRBJ1-2; possible D gene TRBD1, 6 bases. The CDR3 consists of 15 residues. CDR1 is MGHDK, CDR2 SYGVNS, per germline. The germline V and J ends were trimmed by 1 base and 2 bases, with 11 bases remaining between them. CDR3 residues: CASSESSGANYGYTF. Here the CDR3 DNA reads TGTGCCAGCAGTGAATCATCAGGGGCCAACTATGGCTACACCTTC.